This TCR beta chain was profiled in a study of T cell responses to AZD1222 COVID-19 vaccine. Study results and caveats: Following two doses of AZD1222, Spike-specific TCR breadth and depth rose. Only a handful of AZD1222 recipients, six or seven in all, had baseline seropositivity. Epitopes outside B.1.351 and B.1.1.7 mutated regions reportedly drew nearly half of spike TCRs.

This CDR3 region has 15 residues. Looked up from germline, CDR1 is SNHLY and CDR2 is FYNNEI. Trimming pared 4 bases from V and 5 bases from J, leaving 16 bases between. Clones were read by immunoSEQ multiplex PCR, and TCRdb kept only the in-frame ones, dropping some. The sample contains roughly 140,000 clones, approximately 90% of which appear only once. As regards this clone: Its target is not known.

The chain couples TRBV2 to TRBJ2-3; possibly TRBD2 for D (7 bases). Sequenced material: peripheral blood, taken on day 0 of MenACWY control vaccination. The source is an adult in good health. CDR3 loop: CASSVSGGRVDTQYF. CDR3 DNA sequence: TGTGCCAGCAGTGTATCGGGGGGCCGGGTAGATACGCAGTATTTT.